The rows below give T cell receptor beta chains drawn from one sample of a study of blood T cell repertoires in COVID-19. Method: immunoSEQ multiplex PCR; TCRdb's copy keeps in-frame clones and lacks some. The data contain almost 400,000 clones, around 87% of them seen just once; the ten biggest clones take up roughly 2%. The sequenced sample consisted of peripheral blood. The receptors shown here come from a woman in her sixties with COVID-19, enrolled during active disease. Each CDR3 is given with its conserved first and last residue. The D gene is left open where the match is weak. The size field is filled for only some rows; it gives once, few, many or a size class.

v_call,j_call,d_call,clone_size,cdr3_aa,cdr3_nt
TRBV28,TRBJ2-3,TRBD1,.,CASSQRTGTDTQYF,TGTGCCAGCAGCCAACGGACAGGTACAGATACGCAGTATTTT
TRBV11-2,TRBJ2-2,.,once,CASSPLGGPLAGELFF,TGTGCCAGCAGCCCCTTGGGGGGTCCGTTGGCCGGGGAGCTGTTTTTT
TRBV6-2/TRBV6-3,TRBJ1-5,.,.,CASSYSAGLNQPQHF,TGTGCCAGCAGTTACTCGGCAGGGTTGAATCAGCCCCAGCATTTT
TRBV27,TRBJ1-4,.,few,CASSWAHNEKLFF,TGTGCCAGCAGTTGGGCCCATAATGAAAAACTGTTTTTT
TRBV5-6,TRBJ2-1,.,.,CATSLDRVNEQFF,TGTGCCACCTCACTAGATCGGGTCAATGAGCAGTTCTTC
TRBV24-1,TRBJ2-2,TRBD2,.,CATSYGLAGGELFF,TGTGCCACCAGTTACGGACTAGCAGGGGGGGAGCTGTTTTTT
TRBV5-6,TRBJ1-5,.,few,CASSGSEGQPQHF,TGTGCCAGCAGCGGGTCGGAGGGGCAGCCCCAGCATTTT
TRBV15,TRBJ1-2,.,once,CATSRDRAGYTF,TGTGCCACCAGCAGAGACAGGGCTGGCTACACCTTC
TRBV6-5,TRBJ1-2,.,.,CASRSDGGRVNYTF,TGTGCCAGCAGGTCGGACGGGGGTCGAGTTAACTACACCTTC
TRBV3-1/TRBV3-2,TRBJ2-1,TRBD1,.,CASSSRDRGWDEQFF,TGTGCCAGCAGCTCCCGAGACAGGGGATGGGATGAGCAGTTCTTC
TRBV6-5,TRBJ2-7,TRBD2,.,CASSYSTSGTYEQYF,TGTGCCAGCAGTTACTCGACTAGCGGAACATACGAGCAGTACTTC
TRBV7-6,TRBJ1-1,.,.,CASSSQVGLRTEAFF,TGTGCCAGCAGCTCGCAAGTGGGACTGCGGACTGAAGCTTTCTTT
TRBV19,TRBJ2-1,TRBD1,.,CASTPGGSYNEQFF,TGTGCCAGTACACCAGGGGGCTCCTACAATGAGCAGTTCTTC
TRBV3-1/TRBV3-2,TRBJ2-7,TRBD2,.,CASSHWTSTHEQYF,TGTGCCAGCAGCCACTGGACTAGTACCCACGAGCAGTACTTC
TRBV3-1/TRBV3-2,TRBJ1-1,TRBD1,.,CASSQKQGAGAFF,TGTGCCAGCAGCCAGAAACAGGGGGCTGGCGCTTTCTTT
TRBV5-1,TRBJ2-3,.,.,CASSLALALDTQYF,TGCGCCAGCAGCTTGGCTCTAGCGTTAGATACGCAGTATTTT
TRBV9,TRBJ1-3,.,.,CASSGRENTIYF,TGTGCCAGCAGTGGCCGGGAAAACACCATATATTTT